This entry lists 16 T cell receptor beta chains sequenced from one sample in a study of CD8+ T cells in alopecia areata. RNA was isolated and reverse transcribed to cDNA, the sequencing template. Profiling relied on immunoSEQ multiplex PCR, and the TCRdb table lists in-frame clones only, not all of them. Among about 130,000 clones listed, more than 40% were seen once. Sequences were derived from CD8+ T cells sorted from blood, sampled at week 0. Receptors originate from a human donor with alopecia areata.

V and J are TRBV27 and TRBJ2-7; a weak D match, TRBD2 (6 bases). CDR3 length: 14 residues. Germline V lookup: CDR1 MNHEY, CDR2 SMNVEV (reference sequence). Trimming stripped 7 bases from V and 1 base from J, with 14 bases between. The CDR3: CASTPVGGSYEQYF. In DNA form, the CDR3 reads TGTGCCAGCACTCCCGTGGGGGGATCCTACGAGCAGTACTTC.

This clone has just a few counts. The chain uses TRBV7-9 and TRBJ1-1, with TRBD1 matching over 7 bases. V lost 5 bases and J lost 8; bases outside the gene matches: 5. CDR3 length equals 12 residues. CDR1 SEHNR and CDR2 FQNEAQ come from the germline V gene (reference sequence). The CDR3 loop reads CASSVGTAEAFF. DNA of the CDR3: TGTGCCAGCAGCGTCGGGACAGCCGAAGCTTTCTTT.

The chain carries TRBV27 and TRBJ2-1; 8 bases match TRBD2. CDR1 and CDR2 from the germline V gene are MNHEY and SMNVEV (reference sequence). Trimming cost V 5 bases and J 2 bases; bases outside gene matches: 8. This CDR3 has 16 amino acids. This CDR3 is CASSAPLAGPYNEQFF. The CDR3 DNA reads TGTGCCAGCAGTGCCCCTCTAGCGGGCCCCTACAATGAGCAGTTCTTC.

Here the CDR3 DNA reads TGTGCCAGCAGTGAGGTTGATCCGATCTATGGCTACACCTTC. Translating gives CASSEVDPIYGYTF. The chain carries TRBV2 and TRBJ1-2; no clear D gene. The V end lost 3 bases, the J end lost 4 bases, and 12 bases lay between the germline ends. Germline V lookup: CDR1 SNHLY, CDR2 FYNNEI. This CDR3 comprises 14 residues.

This clone was detected a few times. The gene calls are TRBV10-1 and TRBJ2-3, with no clear D. The germline V and J ends were trimmed by 5 bases and 2 bases, with 8 bases remaining between them. This CDR3 is built from 13 residues. Per germline, CDR1 WNHNN and CDR2 SYGVQD (reference sequence). CDR3 region: CASSKVFTDTQYF. The DNA of the CDR3 is TGCGCCAGCAGTAAAGTCTTCACAGATACGCAGTATTTT.

The J gene is TRBJ1-6, the V gene TRBV7-9, with 9 bases identical to TRBD1. CDR3 size: 14 residues. CDR1 is SEHNR, CDR2 FQNEAQ, per germline (reference sequence). The V and J ends lost 6 bases and 7 bases, in that order; junction bases with no gene match: 4. In nucleotides, the CDR3 is TGTGCCAGCAGTTCGGGACAGGGAAATTCACCCCTCCACTTT. Translating gives CASSSGQGNSPLHF.

V is TRBV29-1 and J is TRBJ2-7, with 12 bases fitting TRBD1. The CDR3 runs to 13 residues. Trimming removed 8 bases from V and 7 bases from J; junction bases left unmatched: 9. Germline CDR1 and CDR2: SQVTM and ANQGSEA. This CDR3 is CSTRGDRGLEQYF. The DNA for the CDR3 is TGCAGCACCCGGGGGGACAGGGGGCTTGAGCAGTACTTC.

With regard to this clone: The final CDR3 position lacks the conserved phenylalanine or tryptophan, pointing to a likely read error. Because the CDR3's place on the DNA is in doubt, the DNA is left out and the CDR3 is given as listed by TCRdb. V usage is TRBV9 and J usage is TRBJ2-7; the table's D gene call, TRBD1, was not cross checked with the DNA. The V gene's germline CDR1 is SGDLS and CDR2 YYNGEE. The length of the CDR3 is 14 amino acids, counting both ends. CDR3 protein: CASADRACRGQIFL.

The chain uses TRBV4-3 and TRBJ2-7; D call uncertain. The germline V gene has CDR1 LGHNA and CDR2 YSLEER. The length of the CDR3 is 13 residues. V shed 4 bases and J shed 4 bases, with 11 bases lying between them. CDR3 DNA sequence: TGCGCCAGCAGCCCGTCAGCTGGGTACGAGCAGTACTTC. It encodes CASSPSAGYEQYF.

This clone was found a few times. As DNA, the CDR3 is TGCAGCGTTGAGGGGCTAGCGTATATCGATGAGCAGTTCTTC. This translates into CSVEGLAYIDEQFF. This chain joins TRBV29-1 and TRBJ2-1, with D perhaps TRBD2 (6 bases). The CDR3 length is 14 residues. Trimming cost V 3 bases and J 8 bases, with 17 bases left between them. CDR1 and CDR2 from the germline V gene are SQVTM and ANQGSEA.

This clone was seen more than once but under ten times. V is TRBV7-9 and J is TRBJ2-1; D possibly corresponds to TRBD1 (5 bases). Germline CDR1 reads SEHNR; CDR2 reads FQNEAQ (reference sequence). The CDR3 is 15 residues long. Trimming took 1 base from V and 11 from J, leaving 18 bases between them. Written as DNA, the CDR3 is TGTGCCAGCAGCTTAGTCCCCTCCGAAGGGGCCCAGCAGTTCTTC. It is translated as CASSLVPSEGAQQFF. The whole variable domain, filled in from reference TRBV7-9 and TRBJ2-1, reads DTGVSQNPRHKITKRGQNVTFRCDPISEHNRLYWYRQTLGQGPEFLTYFQNEAQLEKSRLLSDRFSAERPKGSFSTLEIQRTEQGDSAMYLCASSLVPSEGAQQFFGPGTRLTVL.

The chain employs TRBV29-1 and TRBJ2-2; the D gene is possibly TRBD1 (5 bases). Between the trimmed V and J ends, which lost 1 base and 0 bases, there was a span of 9 bases. This CDR3 has 15 amino acids. In germline, CDR1 is SQVTM, CDR2 ANQGSEA. CDR3 sequence (DNA): TGCAGCGTTGAAGTGGGGCCGTCGAACACCGGGGAGCTGTTTTTT. This encodes CSVEVGPSNTGELFF.

This rearrangement joins TRBV27 to TRBJ2-3, with a tentative D call TRBD2 (7 bases). Germline V gene sequence: CDR1 MNHEY, CDR2 SMNVEV (reference sequence). V lost 1 base to trimming and J lost 1 base, with 18 bases between them. This CDR3 spans 18 amino acids. For the CDR3, the DNA is TGTGCCAGCAGTTTATTGTTTGAGGCGGGGGCCGGCACAGATACGCAGTATTTT. Its protein product is CASSLLFEAGAGTDTQYF.

This chain links TRBV14 with TRBJ1-2; the match to TRBD1 covers 10 bases. The CDR3 length is 13 residues. Germline assignment: CDR1 SGHDN and CDR2 FVKESK. The J segment lost 11 bases and the V segment lost 6 bases, leaving 9 bases of the junction unmatched. The DNA for the CDR3 is TGTGCCAGCAGTCCGGGACAGGGGTGGATTTACACCTTC. It translates to CASSPGQGWIYTF.

Here the CDR3 DNA reads TGCAGCGTCCCCTCTGGACAGGCAAACTATGGCTACACCTTC. Protein: CSVPSGQANYGYTF. The V and J genes are TRBV29-1 and TRBJ1-2; 7 bases align to TRBD1. V lost 6 bases to trimming and J lost 2 bases; unmatched junction nucleotides: 9. The CDR3 has 14 residues. Germline V gene lookup returns CDR1 SQVTM and CDR2 ANQGSEA.

This chain connects TRBV6-5 to TRBJ1-4; no definite D call. There are 16 residues in the CDR3. Trimming pared 2 bases from V and 3 bases from J, leaving 13 bases between. Germline CDR1 reads MNHEY; CDR2 reads SVGAGI. CDR3 loop: CASSYAGPRANEKLFF. The CDR3 coding sequence is TGTGCCAGCAGTTACGCCGGGCCGCGGGCTAATGAAAAACTGTTTTTT.